These 30 T cell receptor beta chains share one sample of origin, sequenced in a study of cytomegalovirus exposure and HLA in healthy donors (dated by TCRdb to about 2017). Receptors were amplified or captured by the immunoSEQ multiplex PCR assay. Imported from immuneACCESS, the table was reduced by TCRdb to in-frame sequences with V and J called. These copies leave out some clones; in studies compared against another copy, an unresolved V gene accounts for under half, and the cause of the remainder is not known. This sample comprises 110,000 to 150,000 clones, just over 90% of them detected only once. The biggest ten clones account for 0.6% to 0.8% of the sample. Sequencing was carried out using PBMCs. The receptors here all came from a man younger than 30 in good health and CMV-seronegative.

J is TRBJ2-1 and V is TRBV5-1; 13 bases are a match to TRBD2. With 4 bases clipped from V and 10 bases from J, the junction kept 11 bases outside the gene matches. Germline V CDR1 and CDR2: SGHRS, YFSETQ. This CDR3 has 16 residues. CDR3 sequence reads: CASSLSPGLAGKEQFF. CDR3 in DNA: TGCGCCAGCAGCCTGTCACCGGGACTAGCGGGAAAAGAGCAGTTCTTC.

The count of this clone is one. The rearrangement uses TRBV19 and TRBJ2-2, with no clear D. From germline, CDR1 is LNHDA and CDR2 SQIVND (reference sequence). The CDR3 covers 14 residues. With 1 base removed from V and 6 bases from J, the gap between germline ends came to 9 bases. The chain's CDR3 is CASSIVFLAGELFF. In nucleotides, the CDR3 is TGTGCCAGTAGTATAGTGTTTCTCGCCGGGGAGCTGTTTTTT.

The chain employs TRBV5-1 and TRBJ1-4; 8 bases align to TRBD1. The trim removed 4 bases at V and 3 bases at J, leaving 5 bases unmatched. CDR1 is SGHRS and CDR2 is YFSETQ in the germline V gene. The CDR3 runs to 15 residues. The CDR3 DNA reads TGCGCCAGCAGCCCCGGACAGGGCCCTAATGAAAAACTGTTTTTT. Its protein is CASSPGQGPNEKLFF.

The chain combines TRBV27 with TRBJ2-1, with 12 bases identical to TRBD2. Germline assignment: CDR1 MNHEY and CDR2 SMNVEV (reference sequence). This CDR3 contains 21 residues. The J segment lost 0 bases and the V segment lost 7 bases, leaving 19 bases of the junction unmatched. CDR3 DNA: TGTGCCAGCAACCCTTTTCGGACTAGCGGGGTCATGGGCGGCTCCTACAATGAGCAGTTCTTC. Protein: CASNPFRTSGVMGGSYNEQFF.

This clone has more than one count but fewer than ten. The J gene is TRBJ1-2, the V gene TRBV30; TRBD1 matches at 9 bases. Trimming cost V 3 bases and J 7 bases; bases outside gene matches: 6. The CDR3 consists of 13 residues. Germline CDR1 and CDR2: GTSNPN and SVGIG (reference sequence). DNA of the CDR3: TGTGCCTGGAGGGACAGGGGTCTAAGTGGCTACACCTTC. This encodes CAWRDRGLSGYTF.

The J gene is TRBJ2-3, the V gene TRBV9, with 10 nucleotides matching TRBD1. Germline values: CDR1 SGDLS, CDR2 YYNGEE. V dropped 2 bases and J dropped 4; count of bases not matched to a gene: 4. The CDR3 consists of 15 residues. In DNA form, the CDR3 reads TGTGCCAGCAGCGTCGACAGGGGGCCGGCAGATACGCAGTATTTT. This codes for CASSVDRGPADTQYF.

This chain connects TRBV28 to TRBJ2-5; D is perhaps TRBD2 (5 bases). V was shortened by 2 bases and J by 1 base, with 14 bases between the two germline ends. Germline V gives CDR1 MDHEN, CDR2 SYDVKM. This CDR3 is built from 16 residues. Here the CDR3 reads CASSLPTIRGQETQYF. CDR3 nucleotide sequence: TGTGCCAGCAGTTTACCTACTATCCGGGGCCAAGAGACCCAGTACTTC.

The chain carries TRBV6-6 and TRBJ2-5, with 12 bases identical to TRBD2. V dropped 2 bases and J dropped 4; count of bases not matched to a gene: 2. The length of the CDR3 is 15 residues. Germline CDR1 reads MNHNY; CDR2 reads SVGAGI (reference sequence). CDR3 nucleotides: TGTGCCAGCAGTTACCCACTAGCGGGGGGAGAGACCCAGTACTTC. This codes for CASSYPLAGGETQYF.

J is TRBJ1-2 and V is TRBV5-4; 8 nucleotides align to TRBD1. Trimming took 2 bases from V and 7 from J; bases not matched to a gene: 4. The CDR3 sequence is 13 residues long. Germline values: CDR1 SGHNT, CDR2 YYREEE (reference sequence). CDR3 nucleotide sequence: TGTGCCAGCAGCTTTCAGGGGGCTGGTGGCTACACCTTC. The encoded protein is CASSFQGAGGYTF.

The chain employs TRBV6-6 and TRBJ2-3; D call uncertain. Germline V gives CDR1 MNHNY, CDR2 SVGAGI (reference sequence). CDR3 size: 13 residues. The germline V and J ends were trimmed by 6 bases and 2 bases, with 9 bases remaining between them. CDR3 sequence (DNA): TGTGCCAGCAGGGCCGTACCCACAGATACGCAGTATTTT. Protein product: CASRAVPTDTQYF.

Notes on this clone: The junction differs from germline at one of its ends, possibly a read error. The chain carries TRBV5-1 and TRBJ2-7, with 8 bases aligning to TRBD1. The CDR3 has 15 residues. The germline CDR1 and CDR2 sequences are SGHRS and YFSETQ. CDR3 residues: CASSPDRVSPTRQYF. As DNA, the CDR3 is TGTGCCAGCAGCCCGGACAGGGTATCTCCTACGAGGCAGTACTTC.

The rearrangement uses TRBV2 and TRBJ1-3; D perhaps matches TRBD1 (5 bases). Germline CDR1 is SNHLY and CDR2 is FYNNEI. This CDR3 spans 15 amino acids. Trimming took 2 bases from V and 0 from J, leaving 8 bases between them. DNA for the CDR3: TGTGCCAGCAGTGAAATAAGGGGCTCTGGAAACACCATATATTTT. Its protein product is CASSEIRGSGNTIYF. Complete variable domain (other parts from reference TRBV2 and TRBJ1-3): EPEVTQTPSHQVTQMGQEVILRCVPISNHLYFYWYRQILGQKVEFLVSFYNNEISEKSEIFDDQFSVERPDGSNFTLKIRSTKLEDSAMYFCASSEIRGSGNTIYFGEGSWLTVV.

The J gene is TRBJ2-7, the V gene TRBV13; 9 bases line up with TRBD2. Germline V lookup: CDR1 PRHDT, CDR2 FYEKMQ (reference sequence). The CDR3 has 16 amino acids. With 5 bases clipped from V and 0 bases from J, the junction kept 8 bases outside the gene matches. The CDR3 region has the DNA TGTGCCAGCAGCAGAAGCGGGGGGCCGAGCTCCTACGAGCAGTACTTC. Encoded protein: CASSRSGGPSSYEQYF.

This clone was detected only once. This chain uses TRBV25-1 with TRBJ2-5, with 15 positions matching TRBD2. CDR3 length: 17 amino acids. J lost 4 bases, V lost 2 bases, and 5 bases had no gene match. CDR1 MGHDK and CDR2 SYGVNS come from the germline V gene. CDR3 amino acids: CASSEGRGLAGGETQYF. CDR3 nucleotide sequence: TGTGCCAGCAGTGAAGGGAGGGGACTAGCGGGGGGAGAGACCCAGTACTTC.

The V and J genes are TRBV6-5 and TRBJ1-1; D perhaps matches TRBD1 (5 bases). Germline CDR1 and CDR2: MNHEY and SVGAGI. The CDR3 covers 14 residues. Between the trimmed V and J ends, which lost 8 bases and 5 bases, there was a span of 18 bases. This CDR3 is CASVAPQGGTEAFF. The DNA for the CDR3 is TGTGCCAGCGTCGCTCCCCAGGGTGGGACTGAAGCTTTCTTT.

This chain's CDR3 is CASSQIRTGGAETQYF. CDR3 in DNA: TGTGCCAGCAGTCAGATACGGACAGGGGGCGCGGAGACCCAGTACTTC. The chain carries TRBV7-9 and TRBJ2-5; 11 bases are shared with TRBD1. Looked up from germline, CDR1 is SEHNR and CDR2 is FQNEAQ (reference sequence). This CDR3 has 16 amino acids. Trimming removed 6 bases from V and 5 bases from J; junction bases left unmatched: 11.

V is TRBV5-4 and J is TRBJ2-1, with D perhaps matching TRBD2 (5 bases). V lost 0 bases, J lost 13 bases, and 20 bases lay in between. The CDR3 covers 15 residues. The germline gives CDR1 SGHNT, CDR2 YYREEE (reference sequence). The CDR3 DNA reads as TGTGCCAGCAGCTTGGGAGGGTCCGTGCAGGTAACCCAGTTCTTC. This encodes CASSLGGSVQVTQFF.

The chain carries TRBV6-4 and TRBJ1-2; TRBD1 matches at 11 bases. V lost 0 bases to trimming and J lost 3 bases; unmatched junction nucleotides: 9. The CDR3 runs 18 residues. CDR1 is MRHNA and CDR2 is SNTAGT in the germline V gene. In nucleotides, the CDR3 is TGTGCCAGCAGTGACTCGGGAGGGACAGGGGGTTCTTACTATGGCTACACCTTC. Translating it yields CASSDSGGTGGSYYGYTF.

In this sample, this clone turned up once. This sequence joins TRBV7-2 and TRBJ2-2; D is possibly TRBD2 (6 bases). The CDR3 runs to 16 residues. Trimming pared 1 base from V and 3 bases from J, leaving 12 bases between. From germline, CDR1 is SGHTA and CDR2 FQGNSA. CDR3 sequence: CASSLVGGSDTGELFF. For the CDR3, the DNA is TGTGCCAGCAGCTTAGTGGGGGGATCGGACACCGGGGAGCTGTTTTTT.

The chain uses TRBV4-1 and TRBJ1-4, with D perhaps TRBD1 (5 bases). This CDR3 is 15 amino acids long. CDR1 and CDR2 (germline): MGHRA, YSYEKL. V dropped 2 bases and J dropped 7 bases, with 14 bases sitting between them. CDR3 nucleotide sequence: TGCGCCAGCAGCCAATTTCAGGGATGGGGTGAAAAACTGTTTTTT. Its protein product is CASSQFQGWGEKLFF.

This chain links TRBV6-5 with TRBJ1-1; no clear D gene. Trimming pared 10 bases from V and 1 base from J, leaving 13 bases between. CDR1 and CDR2 (germline): MNHEY, SVGAGI. CDR3 length: 13 amino acids. In nucleotides, the CDR3 is TGTGCCACCACCGACCCGGGGAACACTGAAGCTTTCTTT. Translation gives CATTDPGNTEAFF.

The rearrangement links TRBV18 to TRBJ2-7, with a weak D call TRBD1 (5 bases). V shed 3 bases and J shed 4 bases, with 10 bases lying between them. CDR1 is KGHSH and CDR2 is LQKENI in the germline V gene. The CDR3 sequence is 13 residues long. CDR3 DNA sequence: TGTGCCAGCTCACCTTCGACAGCTTACGAGCAGTACGTC. Amino acid sequence: CASSPSTAYEQYV.

The rearrangement uses TRBV2 and TRBJ2-1; 7 bases are a match to TRBD2. Trimming at V came to 6 bases and at J to 1 base, leaving 6 bases not matched to a gene. Germline CDR1 and CDR2: SNHLY and FYNNEI. CDR3 length equals 15 residues. The CDR3, as DNA: TGTGCCAGCAGGGAACTAGCGTTTTCCTACAATGAGCAGTTCTTC. This translates into CASRELAFSYNEQFF.

The genes are TRBV6-1 and TRBJ1-3, with D maybe TRBD1 (5 bases). The CDR3 is 16 residues long. The V gene lost 2 bases and the J gene lost 1 base, with 12 bases spanning the gap. CDR1 and CDR2 (germline): MNHNS, SASEGT. CDR3 in amino acids: CASSEPGRGSGNTIYF. Here the CDR3 DNA reads TGTGCCAGCAGTGAACCGGGTAGGGGATCTGGAAACACCATATATTTT.

J is TRBJ2-6 and V is TRBV19, with D possibly being TRBD1 (5 bases). CDR1 LNHDA and CDR2 SQIVND come from the germline V gene (reference sequence). The CDR3 extends over 13 amino acids. The V end was cut by 7 bases, the J end by 4 bases, with 8 bases between. Here the CDR3 reads CASTNRGANVLTF. The DNA for the CDR3 is TGTGCCAGTACCAACAGGGGGGCCAACGTCCTGACTTTC.

The chain employs TRBV10-3 and TRBJ2-2; TRBD2 might be the D (7 bases). The V gene lost 8 bases and the J gene lost 0 bases, with 16 bases spanning the gap. Germline V gives CDR1 ENHRY, CDR2 SYGVKD. This CDR3 region has 16 residues. The CDR3 region is CAIQDSGLANTGELFF. The DNA of the CDR3 is TGTGCCATCCAGGACAGTGGACTAGCGAACACCGGGGAGCTGTTTTTT.

The chain has TRBV18 and TRBJ1-1; D is unclear. The CDR3 length is 15 residues. Germline V lookup: CDR1 KGHSH, CDR2 LQKENI. V was shortened by 3 bases and J by 0 bases, with 11 bases between the two germline ends. The CDR3 loop is CASSPLQEMNTEAFF. CDR3 DNA sequence: TGTGCCAGCTCACCCCTCCAGGAAATGAACACTGAAGCTTTCTTT.

This chain links TRBV5-4 with TRBJ1-2; a weak D match, TRBD1 (6 bases). Germline V gives CDR1 SGHNT, CDR2 YYREEE (reference sequence). V lost 0 bases to trimming and J lost 7 bases, with 13 bases between them. This CDR3 is 14 amino acids long. The CDR3 loop is CASSLEGRGAGYTF. The CDR3 DNA sequence: TGTGCCAGCAGCTTGGAGGGCAGGGGTGCTGGCTACACCTTC.

This clone was seen only once. The chain carries TRBV29-1 and TRBJ2-1, with 8 bases fitting TRBD2. This CDR3 has 13 residues. Trimming cost V 1 base and J 15 bases; bases outside gene matches: 11. The germline V gene encodes CDR1 SQVTM and CDR2 ANQGSEA. This CDR3 reads CSVEARTGTSAFF. CDR3 in DNA: TGCAGCGTTGAAGCGCGCACTGGGACTAGTGCGTTCTTC.

V and J are TRBV10-3 and TRBJ2-1; D not certain. The CDR3 totals 15 residues. Germline V CDR1 and CDR2: ENHRY, SYGVKD. V lost 4 bases, J lost 0 bases, and 10 bases lay in between. This CDR3 reads CAISGLSSSYNEQFF. The DNA of the CDR3 is TGTGCCATCAGTGGACTGTCGAGCTCCTACAATGAGCAGTTCTTC.